This T cell receptor (beta chain) stems from a study of blood T cell repertoires in COVID-19 (dated by TCRdb to 2019 to 2021). For the wider study: Samples from collaborators originated in the United States, Italy and Spain and spanned both the acute and convalescent phases of COVID-19. Samples came from the ongoing ImmuneRACE study (first 160 participants) plus 1,254 subjects from 6 global collaborators. The repertoires were made available in a free public database intended to serve as a resource for research on the immune response to SARS-CoV-2. The prospective study material was composed of cDNA or gDNA derived from T cells, B-cell-depleted T cells, or PBMCs. Where available, HLA class I and class II types were taken from metadata supplied by the sample provider and were not determined by assay-based typing. A de-identified subject ID, COVID-19 status, age in years and sex were almost always included in the sample metadata. Subjects who had been exposed to COVID-19, were actively infected with it, or had recovered from it provided the deeply sampled blood TCRbeta repertoires that made up the dataset. The paper's findings and limits, for the study overall: The amount of clinical and demographic metadata varied by source and participant and was provided uncurated.

CDR1 and CDR2, per the germline V gene, are SGHAT and FQNNGV. The CDR3 numbers 13 residues from cysteine through phenylalanine. The read is trimmed to its CDR3 DNA, 39 bases read in frame from base 1. V is cut by 0 bases and J by 11 bases, and the space between the germline ends is 13 bases. TCRbeta CDR3 regions were amplified from genomic DNA by means of the immunoSEQ Assay, a bias-controlled multiplex PCR. Turning to the authors' computational methods: The number of nucleated cells in each sample was estimated from the amplification of reference gene primers within the assay. To quantify the absolute abundance of each unique TCRbeta CDR3 rearrangement, sequence reads were collapsed and filtered. For each sample, productive Simpson clonality was calculated as the square root of Simpson's diversity index across productive rearrangements. TCRdb carries this immuneACCESS record with in-frame sequences only. Its versions omit some clonotypes, under half of them owing to an unresolved V gene in the studies checked, with the rest unexplained. That table is the source of V, J and clone size, and D and trimming were worked out from the DNA. In this sample the table shows tens of thousands of clones, roughly 73% of which occur a single time. The ten most abundant clones make up about 20% of the sample.

As regards this clone: The antigen this receptor binds is unknown. No base quality values were provided; no much bigger clone lies one nucleotide off.

Whole blood was collected in K2EDTA tubes by collaborating institutions according to the institutions' own protocols. For TCRbeta analysis, collaborators shipped samples in one of three forms: frozen whole blood, isolated PBMCs, or DNA extracted from either of those sample types. The specimen sequenced was peripheral blood. The chain is made from TRBV11-2 and TRBJ1-1, with a tentative D gene TRBD1 over 6 matching bases. The source is a human donor in a cohort sampled during active or convalescent COVID-19. This receptor carries the CDR3 CASSLDPGQGAFF. The DNA reads as follows: TGTGCCAGCAGCTTAGATCCGGGCCAGGGGGCTTTCTTT.